Sequencing of this TCR beta chain was carried out in a study of CXCR3-negative and CXCR3-positive naive CD8 T cells. Study-level results: The TRB CDR3s that CXCR3-positive naive cells carried were more hydrophobic than those of CXCR3-negative naive cells. Relative to memory CD8+ cells, whose diversity was much lower, both naive subsets had comparably high diversity.

A word on this clonotype: No antigen is known for it.

The authors made the TRB cDNA libraries by 5' RACE using UMI labels. TCRdb reprocessed the 5' RACE reads and keeps a single row for each CDR3 protein, giving no DNA. The sample totals over 150,000 distinct CDR3 sequences. CDR3 length: 14 residues. Germline-derived CDR1 and CDR2 are MDHEN and SYDVKM. The rearrangement uses TRBV28 and TRBJ2-2. The clonotype comes from a human donor in good health. Some clones in this sample may be carry-over from other donors' samples. Sequenced: naive CXCR3+ CD8+ T cells from blood. Subset here: CD45RO-CCR7+CD27+CD95- naive CD8+ T cells expressing CXCR3 (TNR3+). CDR3 in amino acids: CASSKGFQTGELFF.